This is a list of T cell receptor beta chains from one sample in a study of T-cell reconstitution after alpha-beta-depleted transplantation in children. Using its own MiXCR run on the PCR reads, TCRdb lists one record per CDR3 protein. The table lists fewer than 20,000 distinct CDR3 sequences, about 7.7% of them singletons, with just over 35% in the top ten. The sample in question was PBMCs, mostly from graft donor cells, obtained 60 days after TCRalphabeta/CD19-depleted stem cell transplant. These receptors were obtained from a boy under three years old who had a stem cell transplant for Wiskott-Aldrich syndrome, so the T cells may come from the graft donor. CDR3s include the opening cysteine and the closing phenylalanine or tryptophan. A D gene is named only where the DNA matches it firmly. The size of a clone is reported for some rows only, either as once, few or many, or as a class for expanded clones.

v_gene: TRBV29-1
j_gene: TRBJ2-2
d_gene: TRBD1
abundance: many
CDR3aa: CSVDRTGELFF
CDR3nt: TGCAGCGTGGACAGGACCGGGGAGCTGTTTTTT

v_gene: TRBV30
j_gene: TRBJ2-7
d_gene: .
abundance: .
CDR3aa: CAWSVESSYEQYF
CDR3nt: TGTGCCTGGAGTGTTGAGTCCAGCTACGAGCAGTACTTC

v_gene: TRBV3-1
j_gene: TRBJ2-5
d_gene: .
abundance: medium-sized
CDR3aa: CASSYSGQGTQYF
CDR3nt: TGTGCCAGCAGCTATAGTGGGCAGGGGACCCAGTACTTC

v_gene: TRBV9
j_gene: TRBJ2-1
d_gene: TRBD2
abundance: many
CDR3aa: CASSSRLAGEYEQFF
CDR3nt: TGTGCCAGCAGCTCGAGACTAGCGGGAGAATATGAGCAGTTCTTC

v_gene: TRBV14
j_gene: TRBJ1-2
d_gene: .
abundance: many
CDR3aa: CASSQVGIPNYGYTF
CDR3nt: TGTGCCAGCAGCCAAGTAGGAATACCTAACTATGGCTACACCTTC

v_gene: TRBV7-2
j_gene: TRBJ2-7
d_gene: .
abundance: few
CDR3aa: CASSARGCVDYEQYF
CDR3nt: TGTGCCAGCAGCGCAAGGGGGTGTGTGGACTACGAGCAGTACTTC

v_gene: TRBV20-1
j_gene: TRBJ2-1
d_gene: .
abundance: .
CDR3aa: CSAGSAGTYNEQFF
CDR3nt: TGCAGTGCTGGATCCGCAGGGACCTACAATGAGCAGTTCTTC

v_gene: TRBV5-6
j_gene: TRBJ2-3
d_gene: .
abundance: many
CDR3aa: CASSHRAGVLTNTQYF
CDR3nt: TGTGCCAGCAGCCACAGAGCGGGCGTGCTGACAAATACGCAGTATTTT

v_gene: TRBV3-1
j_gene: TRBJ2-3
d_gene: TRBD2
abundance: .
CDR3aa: CASSQATSGRVTDTQYF
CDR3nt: TGTGCCAGCAGCCAAGCGACTAGCGGGAGGGTCACAGATACGCAGTATTTT

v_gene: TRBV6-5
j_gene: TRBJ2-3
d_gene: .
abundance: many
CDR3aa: CASSYGGGTDTQYF
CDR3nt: TGTGCCAGCAGTTACGGGGGCGGCACAGATACGCAGTATTTT

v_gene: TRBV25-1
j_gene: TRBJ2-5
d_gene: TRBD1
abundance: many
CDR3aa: CASSDEGTGSWGETQYF
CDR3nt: TGTGCCAGCAGTGATGAGGGGACAGGGTCGTGGGGAGAGACCCAGTACTTC

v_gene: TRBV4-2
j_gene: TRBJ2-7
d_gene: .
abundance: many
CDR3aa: CASSLRESYEQYF
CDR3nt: TGTGCCAGCAGCTTGCGCGAATCCTACGAGCAGTACTTC

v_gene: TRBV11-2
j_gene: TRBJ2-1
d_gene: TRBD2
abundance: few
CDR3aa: CASSWGTSGRAYNEQFF
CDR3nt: TGTGCCAGCAGCTGGGGGACTAGCGGGAGGGCCTACAATGAGCAGTTCTTC

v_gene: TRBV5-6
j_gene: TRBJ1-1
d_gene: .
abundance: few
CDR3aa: CASSLSVNTEAFF
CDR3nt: TGTGCCAGCAGCTTGTCAGTGAACACTGAAGCTTTCTTT

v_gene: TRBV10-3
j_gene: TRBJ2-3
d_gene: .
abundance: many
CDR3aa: CAISPPSDTQYF
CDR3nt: TGTGCCATCAGTCCGCCCTCGGATACGCAGTATTTT

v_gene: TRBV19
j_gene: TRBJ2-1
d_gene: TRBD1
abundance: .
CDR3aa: CASSIGGTEYNVQFF
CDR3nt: TGTGCCAGTAGTATAGGGGGGACAGAGTACAATGTGCAGTTCTTC

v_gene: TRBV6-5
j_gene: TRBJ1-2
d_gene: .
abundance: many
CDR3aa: CASRPGHGVYGYTF
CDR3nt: TGTGCCAGCAGACCGGGACACGGAGTTTATGGCTACACCTTC

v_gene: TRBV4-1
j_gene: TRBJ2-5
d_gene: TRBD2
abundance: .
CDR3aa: CASSQEGSSGPQETQYF
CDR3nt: TGCGCCAGCAGCCAAGAAGGGTCTAGCGGACCCCAAGAGACCCAGTACTTC

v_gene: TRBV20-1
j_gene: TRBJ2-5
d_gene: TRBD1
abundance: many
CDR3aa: CSATGVPKFQETQYF
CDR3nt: TGCAGTGCAACAGGGGTCCCTAAATTCCAAGAGACCCAGTACTTC

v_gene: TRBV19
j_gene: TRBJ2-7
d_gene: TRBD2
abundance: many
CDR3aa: CASSGIGAKRDYEQYF
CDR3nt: TGTGCCAGTAGTGGGATTGGGGCAAAGCGGGACTACGAGCAGTACTTC

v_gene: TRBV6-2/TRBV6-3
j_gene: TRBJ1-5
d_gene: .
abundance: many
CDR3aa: CASSGPGHNQPQHF
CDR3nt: TGTGCCAGCAGCGGACCGGGCCACAATCAGCCCCAGCATTTT

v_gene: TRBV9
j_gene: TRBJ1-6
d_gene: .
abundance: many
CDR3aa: CASSVHSDSYNSPLHF
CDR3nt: TGTGCCAGCAGCGTACACAGTGACTCCTATAATTCACCCCTCCACTTT

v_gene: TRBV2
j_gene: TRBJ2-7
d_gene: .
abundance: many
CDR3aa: CASRSRLEQYF
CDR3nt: TGTGCCAGCAGGTCCCGTTTGGAGCAGTACTTC

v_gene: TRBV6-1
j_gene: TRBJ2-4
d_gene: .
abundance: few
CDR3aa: CASSEAERGIQYF
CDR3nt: TGTGCCAGCAGTGAAGCGGAAAGGGGCATTCAGTACTTC

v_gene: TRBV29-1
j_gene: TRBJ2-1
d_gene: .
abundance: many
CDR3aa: CSVESSVLSSYNEQFF
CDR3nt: TGCAGCGTTGAGAGTTCCGTCTTAAGCTCCTACAATGAGCAGTTCTTC

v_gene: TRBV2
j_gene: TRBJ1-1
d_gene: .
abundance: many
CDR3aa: CASSEGMLEAFF
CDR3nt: TGTGCCAGCAGTGAGGGGATGCTTGAAGCTTTCTTT

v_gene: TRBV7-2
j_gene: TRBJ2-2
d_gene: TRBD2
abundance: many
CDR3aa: CASNPGLAGTGELFF
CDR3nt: TGTGCCAGCAACCCGGGACTAGCGGGCACCGGGGAGCTGTTTTTT

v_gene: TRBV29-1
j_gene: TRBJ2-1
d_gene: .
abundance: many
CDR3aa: CSVLTAANSYNEQFF
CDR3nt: TGCAGCGTTCTAACAGCGGCAAATTCCTACAATGAGCAGTTCTTC

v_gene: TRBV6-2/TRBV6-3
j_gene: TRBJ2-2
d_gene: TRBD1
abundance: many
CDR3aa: CASSIPPGQIRTGELFF
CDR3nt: TGTGCCAGCAGCATACCCCCGGGACAGATACGCACCGGGGAGCTGTTTTTT

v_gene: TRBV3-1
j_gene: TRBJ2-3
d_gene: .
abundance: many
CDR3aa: CASSQVRTSTDTQYF
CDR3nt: TGTGCCAGCAGCCAAGTGAGGACCAGCACAGATACGCAGTATTTT

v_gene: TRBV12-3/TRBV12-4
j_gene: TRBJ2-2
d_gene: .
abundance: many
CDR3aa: CASETMGLTSGELFF
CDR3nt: TGTGCCAGCGAGACAATGGGTCTGACAAGCGGGGAGCTGTTTTTT

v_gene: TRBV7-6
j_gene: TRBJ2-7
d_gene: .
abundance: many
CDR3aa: CASSFQTRGEQYF
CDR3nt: TGTGCCAGCAGCTTCCAGACTAGAGGCGAGCAGTACTTC

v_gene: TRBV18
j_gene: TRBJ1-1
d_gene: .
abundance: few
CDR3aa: CASSPPRILNTEAFF
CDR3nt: TGTGCCAGCTCACCACCGAGGATCCTGAACACTGAAGCTTTCTTT

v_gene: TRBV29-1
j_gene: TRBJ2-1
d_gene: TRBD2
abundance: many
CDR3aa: CSGGLAGNNEQFF
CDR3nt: TGCAGCGGGGGACTAGCGGGAAACAATGAGCAGTTCTTC

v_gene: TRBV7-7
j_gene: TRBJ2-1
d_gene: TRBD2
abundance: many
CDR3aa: CASSMGTSVNEQFF
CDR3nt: TGTGCCAGCTCAATGGGGACTAGCGTCAATGAGCAGTTCTTC

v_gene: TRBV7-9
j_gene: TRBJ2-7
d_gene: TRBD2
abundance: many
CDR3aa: CASSLSGSVEQYF
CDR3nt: TGTGCCAGCAGCCTAAGCGGGAGTGTGGAGCAGTACTTC

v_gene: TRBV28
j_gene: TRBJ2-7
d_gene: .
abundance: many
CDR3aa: CASSAGQSYEQYF
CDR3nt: TGTGCCAGCAGTGCCGGACAGTCCTACGAGCAGTACTTC

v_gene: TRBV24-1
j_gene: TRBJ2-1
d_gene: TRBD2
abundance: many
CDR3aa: CATRGLAGNASSYNEQFF
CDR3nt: TGTGCCACCAGGGGACTAGCGGGGAACGCGAGCTCCTACAATGAGCAGTTCTTC

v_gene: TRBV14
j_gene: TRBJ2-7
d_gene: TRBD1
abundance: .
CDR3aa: CASSHRGQGAWEQYF
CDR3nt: TGTGCCAGCAGCCATAGAGGACAGGGGGCTTGGGAGCAGTACTTC

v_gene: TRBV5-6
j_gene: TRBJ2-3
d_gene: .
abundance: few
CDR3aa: CASSSSTDTQYF
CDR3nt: TGTGCCAGCAGCTCTAGCACAGATACGCAGTATTTT

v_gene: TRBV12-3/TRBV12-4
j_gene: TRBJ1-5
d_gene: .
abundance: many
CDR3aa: CASSPQWGQDQPQHF
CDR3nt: TGTGCCAGCAGTCCCCAGTGGGGGCAGGATCAGCCCCAGCATTTT

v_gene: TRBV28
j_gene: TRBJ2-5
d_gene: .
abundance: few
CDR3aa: CASSLGERTDWQETQYF
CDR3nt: TGTGCCAGCAGTTTGGGCGAAAGGACAGATTGGCAAGAGACCCAGTACTTC

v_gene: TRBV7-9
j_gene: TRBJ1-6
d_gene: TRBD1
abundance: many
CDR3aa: CASSLVEGAYSPLHF
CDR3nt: TGTGCCAGCAGCTTAGTTGAGGGGGCATATTCACCCCTCCACTTT

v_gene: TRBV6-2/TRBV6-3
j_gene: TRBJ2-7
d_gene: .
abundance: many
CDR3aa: CASSRSGSYEQYF
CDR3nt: TGTGCCAGCAGCCGGTCCGGGTCCTACGAGCAGTACTTC

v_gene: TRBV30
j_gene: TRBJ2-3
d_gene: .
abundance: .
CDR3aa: CAWSGLSSTDTQYF
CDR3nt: TGTGCCTGGAGTGGACTGTCTAGCACAGATACGCAGTATTTT

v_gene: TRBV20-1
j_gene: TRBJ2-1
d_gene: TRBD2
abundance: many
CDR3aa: CSALGLAGYNEQFF
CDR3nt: TGCAGTGCCCTTGGACTAGCGGGCTACAATGAGCAGTTCTTC

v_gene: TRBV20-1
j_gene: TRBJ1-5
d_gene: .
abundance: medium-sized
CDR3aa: CSARGVGLGNQPQHF
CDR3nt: TGCAGTGCCAGAGGTGTGGGGCTGGGGAATCAGCCCCAGCATTTT

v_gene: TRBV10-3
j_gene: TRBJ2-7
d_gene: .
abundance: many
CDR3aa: CAIRRFQGTYEQYF
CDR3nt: TGTGCCATCAGAAGGTTTCAGGGTACCTACGAGCAGTACTTC

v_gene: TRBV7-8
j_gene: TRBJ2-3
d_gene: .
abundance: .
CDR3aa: CASSPGQADTQYF
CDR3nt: TGTGCCAGCAGCCCGGGGCAGGCAGATACGCAGTATTTT

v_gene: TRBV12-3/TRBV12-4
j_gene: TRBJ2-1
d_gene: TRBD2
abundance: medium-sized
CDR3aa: CASSPSGRAPNEQFF
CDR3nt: TGTGCCAGCAGTCCTAGCGGGAGGGCCCCCAATGAGCAGTTCTTC

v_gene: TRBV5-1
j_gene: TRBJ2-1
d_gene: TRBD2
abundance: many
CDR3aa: CASSLLAGDYEQFF
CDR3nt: TGCGCCAGCAGCTTACTAGCGGGAGACTATGAGCAGTTCTTC

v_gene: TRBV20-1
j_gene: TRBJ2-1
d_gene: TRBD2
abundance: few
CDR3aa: CSALPAGTSVYNEQFF
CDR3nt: TGCAGTGCTCTCCCCGCCGGGACTAGCGTCTACAATGAGCAGTTCTTC

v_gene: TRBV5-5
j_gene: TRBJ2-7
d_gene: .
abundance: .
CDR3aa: CASSARPWGGVEQYF
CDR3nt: TGTGCCAGCAGCGCGCGGCCGTGGGGAGGTGTTGAGCAGTACTTC

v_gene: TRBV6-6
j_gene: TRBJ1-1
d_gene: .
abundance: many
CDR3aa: CASAWGRGYTEAFF
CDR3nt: TGTGCCAGCGCTTGGGGCAGGGGATACACTGAAGCTTTCTTT

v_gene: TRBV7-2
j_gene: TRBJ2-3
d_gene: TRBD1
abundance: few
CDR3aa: CASRERGLFTDTQYF
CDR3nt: TGTGCCAGCAGAGAAAGGGGGCTCTTTACAGATACGCAGTATTTT

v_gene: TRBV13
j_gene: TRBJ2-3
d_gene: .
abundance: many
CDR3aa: CASSHRDSTDTQYF
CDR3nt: TGTGCCAGCAGTCACCGGGACTCCACAGATACGCAGTATTTT

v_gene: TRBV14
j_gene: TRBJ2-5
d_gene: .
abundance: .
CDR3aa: CASSQGMETQYF
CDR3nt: TGTGCCAGCAGCCAAGGAATGGAGACCCAGTACTTC

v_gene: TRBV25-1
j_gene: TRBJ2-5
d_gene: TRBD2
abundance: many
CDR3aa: CASSELGSGRGVGETQYF
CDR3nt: TGTGCCAGCAGTGAATTGGGTAGCGGGAGAGGAGTGGGGGAGACCCAGTACTTC

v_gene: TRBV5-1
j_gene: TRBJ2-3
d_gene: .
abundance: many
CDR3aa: CASSLTRGTDTQYF
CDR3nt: TGCGCCAGCAGCTTAACTAGGGGCACAGATACGCAGTATTTT